These 15 T cell receptor beta chains originate from one sample sequenced in a study of shared clonotypes between healthy human individuals. CD8 cells classed as naive were CD45RO-negative and positively selected for CCR7, excluding terminally differentiated effector memory CD45RA+ cells. TCRdb keeps only in-frame clones here, not all; method: immunoSEQ multiplex PCR. Of hundreds of thousands of clones detected, roughly 95% appear once; the ten largest clones hold approximately 0.12%. The sequenced material came from naive CD8+ T cells sorted from blood. The receptors were gathered from a woman in her 30s in good health.

The J gene is TRBJ1-3, the V gene TRBV14; the D gene is possibly TRBD1 (5 bases). Trimming removed 5 bases at V and 0 bases at J, with 14 bases between. The CDR3 totals 16 residues. Per germline, CDR1 SGHDN and CDR2 FVKESK. CDR3: CASSSRDGASGNTIYF. The CDR3 DNA follows: TGTGCCAGCAGCAGCCGGGACGGCGCCTCTGGAAACACCATATATTTT.

J is TRBJ1-2 and V is TRBV27, with D possibly matching TRBD1 (5 bases). This CDR3 comprises 15 residues. V lost 1 base and J lost 1, with 10 bases in between. The germline gives CDR1 MNHEY, CDR2 SMNVEV (reference sequence). In nucleotides, the CDR3 is TGTGCCAGCAGTTTATTACCAGGGAGTAACTATGGCTACACCTTC. This gives the protein CASSLLPGSNYGYTF.

The V gene is TRBV7-9, the J gene TRBJ2-7, with 7 positions matching TRBD1. V lost 2 bases, J lost 5 bases, and 6 bases stayed unmatched. The CDR3 is made up of 14 amino acids. CDR1 is SEHNR, CDR2 FQNEAQ, per germline (reference sequence). The CDR3 sequence is CASSLQGQVNEQYF. The DNA for the CDR3 is TGTGCCAGCAGCTTACAAGGACAGGTCAACGAGCAGTACTTC.

This chain uses TRBV10-3 with TRBJ2-3, with 14 bases that match TRBD2. The CDR3 is 18 residues long. Germline assignment: CDR1 ENHRY and CDR2 SYGVKD. Trimming cost V 2 bases and J 6 bases; bases outside gene matches: 10. CDR3 loop: CAISEPGLAGEQSDTQYF. CDR3 DNA: TGTGCCATCAGTGAGCCGGGACTAGCGGGAGAACAGTCTGATACGCAGTATTTT.

In this sample, this clone turned up once. The V gene is TRBV29-1, the J gene TRBJ2-7; a weak D match, TRBD2 (6 bases). This CDR3 spans 17 amino acids. Between the trimmed V and J ends, which lost 3 bases and 0 bases, there was a span of 21 bases. The germline gives CDR1 SQVTM, CDR2 ANQGSEA. The CDR3 loop is CSVEIPGGQRVSYEQYF. The CDR3 DNA reads TGCAGCGTTGAGATCCCCGGCGGGCAGCGGGTCTCCTACGAGCAGTACTTC.

This sequence joins TRBV5-4 and TRBJ1-4; 9 bases align to TRBD1. This CDR3 comprises 14 residues. The germline gives CDR1 SGHNT, CDR2 YYREEE (reference sequence). The trim removed 4 bases at V and 5 bases at J, leaving 3 bases unmatched. For the CDR3, the DNA is TGTGCCAGCAGCCCACAGGGGGCGAATGAAAAACTGTTTTTT. Residues: CASSPQGANEKLFF.

The chain has TRBV7-2 and TRBJ1-5, with D possibly matching TRBD1 (6 bases). Germline assignment: CDR1 SGHTA and CDR2 FQGNSA. This CDR3 spans 16 amino acids. V was shortened by 0 bases and J by 7 bases, with 16 bases between the two germline ends. The CDR3: CASSLAPFGGGQPQHF. The DNA for the CDR3 is TGTGCCAGCAGCTTAGCCCCCTTTGGGGGCGGGCAGCCCCAGCATTTT.

This chain links TRBV10-1 with TRBJ2-7; 7 positions agree with TRBD1. Germline CDR1 is WNHNN and CDR2 is SYGVQD (reference sequence). CDR3 length: 13 residues. The V gene end was trimmed by 6 bases and the J gene end by 3 bases; junction bases not matched to a gene: 5. Here the CDR3 DNA reads TGCGCCAGCAGCCTGGGACAGCGCTACGAGCAGTACTTC. Translating gives CASSLGQRYEQYF.

The gene calls are TRBV27 and TRBJ2-2, with 9 bases matching TRBD1. The CDR3 has 14 residues. J was trimmed by 4 bases and V by 10 bases; bases with no gene match: 7. The germline CDR1 and CDR2 sequences are MNHEY and SMNVEV (reference sequence). The CDR3 region is CATQRTGVTGELFF. CDR3 coding DNA: TGTGCCACCCAAAGGACAGGGGTCACCGGGGAGCTGTTTTTT.

This clone was recorded only once. The chain links TRBV27 to TRBJ2-7, with 7 bases identical to TRBD2. After removal of 6 bases from V and 5 bases from J, the junction contained 13 bases not matched to a gene. The CDR3 consists of 15 residues. Germline values: CDR1 MNHEY, CDR2 SMNVEV (reference sequence). The CDR3 protein is CASRTSPSLSHEQYF. Here the CDR3 DNA reads TGTGCCAGCAGGACTAGCCCAAGTCTTTCCCACGAGCAGTACTTC.

This chain joins TRBV5-6 and TRBJ1-1, with D hard to call. CDR3 length equals 14 residues. Trimming took off 2 bases at V and 1 base at J, with 9 bases between the two ends. Germline lookup yields CDR1 SGHDT and CDR2 YYEEEE. For the CDR3, the DNA is TGTGCCAGCAGCTTTCTTGGGTGGAACACTGAAGCTTTCTTT. It translates to CASSFLGWNTEAFF.

This chain uses TRBV30 with TRBJ1-2; D is ambiguous. CDR3 length: 12 residues. Deletions cut 5 bases from V and 8 bases from J, with 15 bases between. The germline V gene has CDR1 GTSNPN and CDR2 SVGIG (reference sequence). The CDR3 is CAWYSAGRGYTF. As DNA, the CDR3 is TGTGCCTGGTATAGCGCCGGGCGCGGCTACACCTTC. The full variable domain, in which reference TRBV30 and TRBJ1-2 provide the parts outside the CDR3, is SQTIHQWPATLVQPVGSPLSLECTVEGTSNPNLYWYRQAAGRGLQLLFYSVGIGQISSEVPQNLSASRPQDRQFILSSKKLLLSDSGFYLCAWYSAGRGYTFGSGTRLTVV.

The chain joins TRBV7-9 to TRBJ1-2; D ambiguous. Germline V gene data show CDR1 as SEHNR and CDR2 as FQNEAQ (reference sequence). The CDR3 has 12 amino acids. The V and J ends lost 5 bases and 8 bases respectively, with 12 bases between them. Written as DNA, the CDR3 is TGTGCCAGCAGCCCCATGGGGTCCGGCTACACCTTC. Protein sequence: CASSPMGSGYTF.

The chain couples TRBV19 to TRBJ2-7; 8 positions match TRBD1. V was clipped by 5 bases and J by 2 bases; unmatched bases: 17. The CDR3 runs 18 residues. Germline CDR1 LNHDA, CDR2 SQIVND (reference sequence). The CDR3 DNA is TGTGCCAGTAGTCCAGGACAGGGTGGGGACGGGCCTCCCTACGAGCAGTACTTC. Its protein product is CASSPGQGGDGPPYEQYF.

The chain carries TRBV14 and TRBJ2-1; tentatively, D is TRBD1 (6 bases). The CDR3 contains 17 residues. V lost 4 bases, J lost 1 base, and 17 bases lay in between. Germline lookup yields CDR1 SGHDN and CDR2 FVKESK. CDR3 coding DNA: TGTGCCAGCAGCCGGAAACTTACAGGGACATCCTACAATGAGCAGTTCTTC. The encoded protein is CASSRKLTGTSYNEQFF.